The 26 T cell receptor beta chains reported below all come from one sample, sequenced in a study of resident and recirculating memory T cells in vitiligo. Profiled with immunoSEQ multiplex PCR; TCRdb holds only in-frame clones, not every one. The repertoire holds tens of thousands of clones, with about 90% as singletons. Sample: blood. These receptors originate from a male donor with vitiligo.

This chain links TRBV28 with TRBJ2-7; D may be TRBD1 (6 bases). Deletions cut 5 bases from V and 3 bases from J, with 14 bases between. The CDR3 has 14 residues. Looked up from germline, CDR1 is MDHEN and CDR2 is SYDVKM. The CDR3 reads CASSPTTGLYEQYF. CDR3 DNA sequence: TGTGCCAGCAGTCCCACGACAGGCCTCTACGAGCAGTACTTC.

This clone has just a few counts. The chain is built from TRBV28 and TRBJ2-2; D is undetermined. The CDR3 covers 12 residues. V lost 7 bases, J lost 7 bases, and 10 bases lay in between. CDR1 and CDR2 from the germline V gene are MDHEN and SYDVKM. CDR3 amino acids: CASTQVSGELFF. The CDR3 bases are TGTGCCAGCACCCAGGTCAGCGGGGAGCTGTTTTTT.

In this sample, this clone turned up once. The CDR3 loop is CASTSNSNTEAFF. The DNA for the CDR3 is TGTGCCAGCACCTCCAACTCCAACACTGAAGCTTTCTTT. The chain joins TRBV7-9 to TRBJ1-1; D gene uncertain. V lost 7 bases and J 2 bases, leaving 11 bases between the germline ends. In germline, CDR1 is SEHNR, CDR2 FQNEAQ (reference sequence). There are 13 residues in the CDR3.

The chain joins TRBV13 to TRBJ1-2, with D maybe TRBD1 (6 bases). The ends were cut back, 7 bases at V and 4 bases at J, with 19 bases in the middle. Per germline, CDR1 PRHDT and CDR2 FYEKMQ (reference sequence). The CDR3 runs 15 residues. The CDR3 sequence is CASTTRSGGVYGYTF. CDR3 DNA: TGTGCCAGCACCACTAGGTCGGGGGGCGTCTATGGCTACACCTTC.

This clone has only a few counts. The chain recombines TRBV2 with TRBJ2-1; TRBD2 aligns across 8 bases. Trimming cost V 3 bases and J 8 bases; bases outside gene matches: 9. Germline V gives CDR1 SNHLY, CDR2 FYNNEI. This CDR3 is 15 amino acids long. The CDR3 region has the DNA TGTGCCAGCAGTGAGGGCCGCCTAGCGGGTGATGAGCAGTTCTTC. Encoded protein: CASSEGRLAGDEQFF.

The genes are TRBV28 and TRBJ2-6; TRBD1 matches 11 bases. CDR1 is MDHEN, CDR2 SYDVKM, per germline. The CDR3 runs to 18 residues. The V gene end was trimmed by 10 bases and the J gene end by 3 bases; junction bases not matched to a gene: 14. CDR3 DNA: TGTGCCACAAAAAAGAAGGACAGGGGGCTGGTTGGGGCCAACGTCCTGACTTTC. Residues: CATKKKDRGLVGANVLTF.

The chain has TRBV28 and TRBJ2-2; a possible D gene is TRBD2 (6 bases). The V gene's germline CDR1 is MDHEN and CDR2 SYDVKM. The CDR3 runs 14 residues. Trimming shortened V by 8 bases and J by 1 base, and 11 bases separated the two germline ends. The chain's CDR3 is CASRRRGNTGELFF. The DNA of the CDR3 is TGTGCCAGCCGACGGAGGGGGAACACCGGGGAGCTGTTTTTT. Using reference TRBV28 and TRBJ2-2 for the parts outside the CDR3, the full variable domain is DVKVTQSSRYLVKRTGEKVFLECVQDMDHENMFWYRQDPGLGLRLIYFSYDVKMKEKGDIPEGYSVSREKKERFSLILESASTNQTSMYLCASRRRGNTGELFFGEGSRLTVL.

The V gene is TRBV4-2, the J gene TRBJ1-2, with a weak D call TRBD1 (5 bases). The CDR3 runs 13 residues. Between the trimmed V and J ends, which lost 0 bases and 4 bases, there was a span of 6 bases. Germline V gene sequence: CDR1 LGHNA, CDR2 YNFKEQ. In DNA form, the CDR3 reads TGTGCCAGCAGCCAAGATCAGGGCTATGGCTACACCTTC. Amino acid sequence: CASSQDQGYGYTF.

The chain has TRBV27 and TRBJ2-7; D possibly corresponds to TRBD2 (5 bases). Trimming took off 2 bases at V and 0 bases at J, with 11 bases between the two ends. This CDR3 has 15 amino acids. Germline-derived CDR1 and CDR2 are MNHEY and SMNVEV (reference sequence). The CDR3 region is CASSLEGISSYEQYF. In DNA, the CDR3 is TGTGCCAGCAGTTTAGAGGGAATTAGCTCCTACGAGCAGTACTTC.

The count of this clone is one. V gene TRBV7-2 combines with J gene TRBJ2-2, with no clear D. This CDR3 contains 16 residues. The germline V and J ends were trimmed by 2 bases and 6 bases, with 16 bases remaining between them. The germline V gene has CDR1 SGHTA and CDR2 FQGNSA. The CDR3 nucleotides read TGTGCCAGCAGCTTACAAGGAATAGCCAACGCCGGGGAGCTGTTTTTT. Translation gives CASSLQGIANAGELFF. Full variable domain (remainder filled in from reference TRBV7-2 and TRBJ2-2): GAGVSQSPSNKVTEKGKDVELRCDPISGHTALYWYRQSLGQGLEFLIYFQGNSAPDKSGLPSDRFSAERTGGSVSTLTIQRTQQEDSAVYLCASSLQGIANAGELFFGEGSRLTVL.

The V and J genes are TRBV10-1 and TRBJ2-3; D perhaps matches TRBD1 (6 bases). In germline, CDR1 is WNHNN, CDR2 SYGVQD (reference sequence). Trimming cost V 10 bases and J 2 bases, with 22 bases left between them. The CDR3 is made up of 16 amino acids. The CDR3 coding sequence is TGCGCCACTACAGAGCTAACAGGGATCCACACAGATACGCAGTATTTT. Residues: CATTELTGIHTDTQYF.

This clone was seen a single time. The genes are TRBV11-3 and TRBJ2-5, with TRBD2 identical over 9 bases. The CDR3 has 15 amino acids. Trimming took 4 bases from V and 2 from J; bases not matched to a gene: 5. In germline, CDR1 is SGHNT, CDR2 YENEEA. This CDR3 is CASSSPAGGQETQYF. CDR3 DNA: TGTGCCAGCAGCTCCCCTGCGGGAGGGCAAGAGACCCAGTACTTC. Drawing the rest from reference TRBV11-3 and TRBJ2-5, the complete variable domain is EAGVVQSPRYKIIEKKQPVAFWCNPISGHNTLYWYLQNLGQGPELLIRYENEEAVDDSQLPKDRFSAERLKGVDSTLKIQPAELGDSAVYLCASSSPAGGQETQYFGPGTRLLVL.

CDR3 loop: CASSPTQGGEQYF. CDR3 in DNA: TGTGCCAGCTCACCTACCCAGGGGGGAGAGCAGTACTTC. The V call is TRBV18, the J call TRBJ2-7; D is possibly TRBD1 (7 bases). The CDR3 loop spans 13 amino acids. Deletions cut 3 bases from V and 7 bases from J, with 13 bases between. Germline V gene data show CDR1 as KGHSH and CDR2 as LQKENI.

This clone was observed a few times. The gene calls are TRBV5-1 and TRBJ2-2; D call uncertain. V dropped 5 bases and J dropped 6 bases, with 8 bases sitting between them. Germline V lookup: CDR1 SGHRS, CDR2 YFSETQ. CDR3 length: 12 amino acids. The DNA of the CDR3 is TGCGCCAGCAGAGAGCACTCCGGGGAGCTGTTTTTT. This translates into CASREHSGELFF.

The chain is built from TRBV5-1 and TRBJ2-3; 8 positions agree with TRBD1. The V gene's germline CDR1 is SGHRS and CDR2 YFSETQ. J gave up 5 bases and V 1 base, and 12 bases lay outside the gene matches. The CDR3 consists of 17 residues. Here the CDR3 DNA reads TGCGCCAGCAGCTTGTGGGGGGCAGGGGGCGCGATAGATACGCAGTATTTT. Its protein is CASSLWGAGGAIDTQYF.

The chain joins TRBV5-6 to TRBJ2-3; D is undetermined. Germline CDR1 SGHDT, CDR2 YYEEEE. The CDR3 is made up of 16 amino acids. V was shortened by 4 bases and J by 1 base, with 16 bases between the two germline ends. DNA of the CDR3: TGTGCCAGCAGCCCCCCCGAGTCCGTCGGCACAGATACGCAGTATTTT. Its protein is CASSPPESVGTDTQYF.

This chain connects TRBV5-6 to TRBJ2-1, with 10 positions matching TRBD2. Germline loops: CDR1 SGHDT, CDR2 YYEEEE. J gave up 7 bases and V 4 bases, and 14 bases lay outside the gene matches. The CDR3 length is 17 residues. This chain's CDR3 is CASSGDWSGRGRNEQFF. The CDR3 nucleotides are TGTGCCAGCAGCGGCGACTGGAGCGGGAGGGGTCGGAATGAGCAGTTCTTC.

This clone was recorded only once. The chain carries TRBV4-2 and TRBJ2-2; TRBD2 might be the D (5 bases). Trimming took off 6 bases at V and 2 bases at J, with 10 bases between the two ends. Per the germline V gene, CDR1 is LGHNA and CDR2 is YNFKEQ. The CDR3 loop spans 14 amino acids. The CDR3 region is CASRLDSNTGELFF. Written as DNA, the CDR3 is TGTGCCAGCAGACTAGATAGCAACACCGGGGAGCTGTTTTTT.

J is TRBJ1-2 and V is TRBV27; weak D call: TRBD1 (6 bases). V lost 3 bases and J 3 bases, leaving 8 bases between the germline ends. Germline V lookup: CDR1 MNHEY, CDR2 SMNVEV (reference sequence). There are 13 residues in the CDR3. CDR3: CASSFTGHYGYTF. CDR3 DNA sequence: TGTGCCAGCAGTTTCACAGGGCACTATGGCTACACCTTC.

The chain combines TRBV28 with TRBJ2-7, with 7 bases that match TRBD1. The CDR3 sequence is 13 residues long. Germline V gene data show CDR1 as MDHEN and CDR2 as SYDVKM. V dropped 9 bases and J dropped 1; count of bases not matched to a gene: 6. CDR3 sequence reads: CASTTGASYEQYF. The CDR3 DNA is TGTGCCAGTACAACAGGGGCGTCCTACGAGCAGTACTTC.

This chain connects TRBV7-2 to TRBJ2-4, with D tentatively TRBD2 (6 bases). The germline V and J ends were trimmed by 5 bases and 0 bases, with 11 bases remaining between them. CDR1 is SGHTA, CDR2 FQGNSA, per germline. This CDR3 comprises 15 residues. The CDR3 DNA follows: TGTGCCAGCAGCCCCGGGGGTGTAGCCAAAAACATTCAGTACTTC. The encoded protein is CASSPGGVAKNIQYF.

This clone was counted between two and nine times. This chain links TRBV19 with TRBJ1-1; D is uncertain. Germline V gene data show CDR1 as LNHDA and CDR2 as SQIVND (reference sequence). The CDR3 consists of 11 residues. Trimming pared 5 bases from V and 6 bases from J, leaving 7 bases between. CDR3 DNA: TGTGCCAGTAGTGGCCGGGCTGAAGCTTTCTTT. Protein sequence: CASSGRAEAFF.

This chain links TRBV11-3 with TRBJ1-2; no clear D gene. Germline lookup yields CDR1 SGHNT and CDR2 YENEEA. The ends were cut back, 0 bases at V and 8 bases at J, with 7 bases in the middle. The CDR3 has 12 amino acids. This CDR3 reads CASSLDRWGYTF. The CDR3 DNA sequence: TGTGCCAGCAGCTTAGACAGGTGGGGCTACACCTTC.

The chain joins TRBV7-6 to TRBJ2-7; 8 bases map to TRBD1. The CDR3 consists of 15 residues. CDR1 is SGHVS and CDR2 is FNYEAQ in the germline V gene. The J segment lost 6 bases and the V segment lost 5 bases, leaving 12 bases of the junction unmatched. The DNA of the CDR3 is TGTGCCAGCAGCCTACAGGGGGGTGAGAGAGGCGAGCAGTACTTC. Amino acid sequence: CASSLQGGERGEQYF.

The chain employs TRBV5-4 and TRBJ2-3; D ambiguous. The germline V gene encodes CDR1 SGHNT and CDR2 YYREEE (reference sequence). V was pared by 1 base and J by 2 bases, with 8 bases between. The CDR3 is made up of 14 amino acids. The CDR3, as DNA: TGTGCCAGCAGCTTGACGCAGGCCACAGATACGCAGTATTTT. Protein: CASSLTQATDTQYF.

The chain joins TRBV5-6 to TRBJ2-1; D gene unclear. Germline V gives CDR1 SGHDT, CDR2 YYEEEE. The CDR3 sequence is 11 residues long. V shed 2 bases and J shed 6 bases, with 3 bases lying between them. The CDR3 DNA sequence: TGTGCCAGCAGCTTCGTCAATGAGCAGTTCTTC. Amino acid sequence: CASSFVNEQFF. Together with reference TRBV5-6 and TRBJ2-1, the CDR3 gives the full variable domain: DAGVTQSPTHLIKTRGQQVTLRCSPKSGHDTVSWYQQALGQGPQFIFQYYEEEERQRGNFPDRFSGHQFPNYSSELNVNALLLGDSALYLCASSFVNEQFFGPGTRLTVL.